These 10 T cell receptor beta chains share one sample of origin, sequenced in a study of regulatory T cells in long-lasting Graves disease. Libraries of TCR beta came from iRepertoire HTBI primers plus Arm-PCR of CDR3 regions. MiXCR, applied by TCRdb to the multiplex PCR reads, yields one record per CDR3 protein. Among around 450,000 distinct CDR3 sequences listed, 15% were seen once. The sample's time point: newly diagnosed GD, antithyroid drugs for less than 3 months. The TCR library used RNA extracted from PBMCs. Separately, the same data were catalogued under a study of T cells in Graves' hyperthyroidism and ophthalmopathy.

Material: peripheral blood mononuclear cells (PBMCs), obtained at new diagnosis, from a patient treated with antithyroid drugs. The receptors were gathered from a woman aged 30 to 39 with Graves disease.

Concerning this clonotype itself: Its ends do not fully match the called genes, so a read error is possible. The chain links TRBV11-2 to TRBJ2-1; no reliable D call. This CDR3 has 14 amino acids. Germline CDR1 reads SGHAT; CDR2 reads FQNNGV. In DNA form, the CDR3 reads TGTGCCAGCAGCTTAGTACGGCTCCACAATGAGCAGCTCTTC. This translates into CASSLVRLHNEQLF.

This clonotype was found many times. The rearrangement links TRBV7-9 to TRBJ2-3; 13 bases match TRBD2. CDR1 and CDR2 (germline): SEHNR, FQNEAQ (reference sequence). The CDR3 totals 18 residues. V shed 4 bases, J shed 3 bases, and the junction held 10 bases outside the gene matches. DNA for the CDR3: TGTGCCAGCAGCTCCTGGACTAGCGGGAGTGGGAGGACAGATACGCAGTATTTT. Protein sequence: CASSSWTSGSGRTDTQYF.

This clonotype was detected ten times or more. This chain links TRBV28 with TRBJ2-3; D gene uncertain. CDR3 length: 14 amino acids. CDR1 MDHEN and CDR2 SYDVKM come from the germline V gene. Trimming removed 5 bases from V and 0 bases from J, with 9 bases in between. CDR3 sequence (DNA): TGTGCCAGCAGTCGTACACGGAGCACAGATACGCAGTATTTT. It yields the protein CASSRTRSTDTQYF. The full variable domain, with the rest looked up from reference TRBV28 and TRBJ2-3, is DVKVTQSSRYLVKRTGEKVFLECVQDMDHENMFWYRQDPGLGLRLIYFSYDVKMKEKGDIPEGYSVSREKKERFSLILESASTNQTSMYLCASSRTRSTDTQYFGPGTRLTVL.

At least ten counts were recorded for this clonotype. V usage is TRBV28 and J usage is TRBJ2-7, with 7 bases matching TRBD2. V lost 3 bases to trimming and J lost 2 bases; unmatched junction nucleotides: 19. In germline, CDR1 is MDHEN, CDR2 SYDVKM. The CDR3 is 19 amino acids. CDR3 in amino acids: CASSFVWGELGGLAYEQYF. As DNA, the CDR3 is TGTGCCAGCAGTTTTGTGTGGGGGGAATTGGGAGGGCTCGCCTACGAGCAGTACTTC.

Comment on this clonotype: A much bigger clone sits one base away, suggesting this may be a read error. This chain links TRBV20-1 with TRBJ2-1; D not resolved. Germline CDR1 and CDR2: DFQATT and SNEGSKA (reference sequence). V lost 1 base, J lost 10 bases, and 11 bases lay in between. The CDR3 totals 12 residues. CDR3 bases: TGCAGTGCTAGAGTGGGCATCTACGAGCAGTTCTTC. As protein: CSARVGIYEQFF.

This clonotype was recorded many times. The CDR3: CSASNVGILGDTQYF. As DNA, the CDR3 is TGCAGTGCTAGCAACGTAGGGATATTAGGAGATACGCAGTATTTT. This rearrangement joins TRBV20-1 to TRBJ2-3, with D unresolved. There are 15 residues in the CDR3. Germline CDR1 reads DFQATT; CDR2 reads SNEGSKA (reference sequence). V gave up 3 bases and J gave up 5 bases, with 18 bases separating them.

At least ten counts were recorded for this clonotype. The gene calls are TRBV20-1 and TRBJ2-7; D is ambiguous. The V gene lost 1 base and the J gene lost 1 base, with 11 bases spanning the gap. This CDR3 spans 14 amino acids. The germline V gene encodes CDR1 DFQATT and CDR2 SNEGSKA (reference sequence). CDR3 amino acids: CSARGGQISYEQYF. The CDR3 coding sequence is TGCAGTGCTAGAGGGGGTCAGATATCCTACGAGCAGTACTTC.

This chain connects TRBV7-9 to TRBJ2-1; 16 bases are shared with TRBD2. Germline V gene sequence: CDR1 SEHNR, CDR2 FQNEAQ (reference sequence). The CDR3 is 18 residues long. Unmatched junction bases numbered 14, after V lost 5 bases and J lost 10 bases. In DNA, the CDR3 is TGTGCCAGCAGCGTACGGGACTGGGGACTAGCGGGAGGGCCGGAGCAGTTCTTC. Protein: CASSVRDWGLAGGPEQFF.

This clonotype was seen ten or more times. This rearrangement joins TRBV24-1 to TRBJ2-3, with TRBD2 identical over 11 bases. Trimming took 12 bases from V and 0 from J; bases not matched to a gene: 4. The CDR3 has 14 residues. Germline-derived CDR1 and CDR2 are KGHDR and SFDVKD. CDR3 sequence reads: CAAGTSGSTDTQYF. For the CDR3, the DNA is TGTGCCGCGGGGACTAGCGGCAGCACAGATACGCAGTATTTT.

This clonotype was recorded many times. The chain is built from TRBV20-1 and TRBJ2-7; TRBD2 aligns across 8 bases. The CDR3 is made up of 15 amino acids. Germline V gene lookup returns CDR1 DFQATT and CDR2 SNEGSKA (reference sequence). V lost 5 bases, J lost 7 bases, and 16 bases stayed unmatched. Written as DNA, the CDR3 is TGCAGTGCTCCTACAACTAGCGGTTCCTCTGAAGAGCAGTACTTC. The encoded protein is CSAPTTSGSSEEQYF.